This TCR beta chain derives from a study of T cells after yellow fever vaccination. In the study overall: SMART-Seq v4 Ultra Low Input served to prepare low-cell-number fractions.

The CDR3 is made up of 14 amino acids. Germline CDR1 MNHEY, CDR2 SVGAGI. The V gene lost 3 bases and the J gene lost 0 bases, with 8 bases spanning the gap. This clonotype was observed many times. Its antigen is undetermined. Study findings and constraints: Most clones from primary vaccination resurfaced after the booster (approximately 97% CD4, approximately 88% CD8). Abundant contaminating clonotypes from the bulk population could appear in FACS-sorted repertoires.

TCRdb reprocessed the 5' RACE reads via MiXCR and lists one record per CDR3 protein. Of roughly 150,000 distinct CDR3 sequences in the sample, under 7% were seen once. This sequence originates from a man between 25 and 39 years old who received the YFV17D yellow fever vaccine. The starting material was CD4+ T cells sorted from PBMCs, obtained 10 days after the yellow fever booster vaccination. The genes are TRBV6-5 and TRBJ1-2; unclear D gene. CDR3 sequence reads: CASSYGKTNYGYTF. The CDR3 DNA reads TGTGCCAGCAGTTATGGAAAGACTAACTATGGCTACACCTTC.